These 15 T cell receptor beta chains came from one sample sequenced in a study of identifying expanded T cells in peripheral blood. Only in-frame clones appear in the TCRdb table, and some are missing; sequencing was by immunoSEQ multiplex PCR. Of about 110,000 clones in the sample, about 87% were seen once. The sequencing sample was made of blood. These receptors were taken from a person between 18 and 70 years old in good health.

The chain couples TRBV5-4 to TRBJ1-6; the D gene is possibly TRBD1 (5 bases). Germline-derived CDR1 and CDR2 are SGHNT and YYREEE (reference sequence). The CDR3 runs to 15 residues. V gave up 4 bases and J gave up 7 bases, with 15 bases separating them. The CDR3 bases are TGTGCCAGCAGCGGGCTGGACGGGGGAAATTCACCCCTCCACTTT. Translated, it gives CASSGLDGGNSPLHF.

The chain links TRBV5-1 to TRBJ2-2; 8 nucleotides align to TRBD2. V lost 1 base, J lost 6 bases, and 8 bases stayed unmatched. The CDR3 consists of 16 residues. Per the germline V gene, CDR1 is SGHRS and CDR2 is YFSETQ. The CDR3 bases are TGCGCCAGCAGCTTGTTGGCTAGCGGGTGGTCCGGGGAGCTGTTTTTT. Translated, it gives CASSLLASGWSGELFF.

The chain uses TRBV5-5 and TRBJ1-3; D is unclear. Germline CDR1 SGHKS, CDR2 YYEKEE (reference sequence). V dropped 5 bases and J dropped 3 bases, with 9 bases sitting between them. The CDR3 spans 13 residues. In nucleotides, the CDR3 is TGTGCCAGCAGGCAGCGGGGTGGAAACACCATATATTTT. Its translation: CASRQRGGNTIYF.

J is TRBJ2-3 and V is TRBV18; weak D call: TRBD2 (5 bases). This CDR3 is built from 15 residues. Germline CDR1 KGHSH, CDR2 LQKENI. V lost 3 bases, J lost 0 bases, and 10 bases lay in between. The CDR3 region is CASSPYGGSTDTQYF. The CDR3 bases are TGTGCCAGCTCACCCTACGGCGGGAGCACAGATACGCAGTATTTT.

This clone was picked up a small number of times. The chain employs TRBV30 and TRBJ1-2, with TRBD1 identical over 7 bases. The CDR3 length is 13 residues. The junction had 6 bases not matched to a gene; V was cut back by 4 bases and J by 4 bases. Germline CDR1 GTSNPN, CDR2 SVGIG (reference sequence). The CDR3 DNA is TGTGCCTGGAAGGGACAGCGAGCCTATGGCTACACCTTC. The encoded protein is CAWKGQRAYGYTF.

The rearrangement links TRBV5-4 to TRBJ2-2; perhaps TRBD2 as D (6 bases). V was clipped by 5 bases and J by 6 bases, with 20 bases between them. The germline gives CDR1 SGHNT, CDR2 YYREEE (reference sequence). This CDR3 has 16 amino acids. The CDR3 nucleotides read TGTGCCAGCAGTGAACCTGGGGGAGGCGTCCCCGGGGAGCTGTTTTTT. Encoded protein: CASSEPGGGVPGELFF.

The gene calls are TRBV15 and TRBJ2-7; the D is unclear. CDR3 length: 12 amino acids. Germline V gene sequence: CDR1 LNHNV, CDR2 YYDKDF (reference sequence). Trimming took 1 base from V and 3 from J, leaving 4 bases between them. The CDR3 reads CATSRVYYEQYF. CDR3 sequence (DNA): TGTGCCACCAGCAGAGTGTACTACGAGCAGTACTTC. Full variable domain (remainder filled in from reference TRBV15 and TRBJ2-7): DAMVIQNPRYQVTQFGKPVTLSCSQTLNHNVMYWYQQKSSQAPKLLFHYYDKDFNNEADTPDNFQSRRPNTSFCFLDIRSPGLGDTAMYLCATSRVYYEQYFGPGTRLTVT.

A single count supports this clone. Distinct nucleotide sequences in the sample also encode this CDR3. The chain recombines TRBV7-3 with TRBJ2-5; TRBD1 aligns across 12 bases. V was clipped by 2 bases and J by 5 bases; unmatched bases: 3. CDR3 length: 15 residues. CDR1 and CDR2 (germline): SGHTA, FQGTGA. The CDR3 DNA reads as TGTGCCAGCAGCTTAGGGACAGGGGGCGGGGAGACCCAGTACTTC. Translated: CASSLGTGGGETQYF.

This clone was detected only once. The chain uses TRBV4-3 and TRBJ1-4; possible D gene TRBD1, 6 bases. Germline loops: CDR1 LGHNA, CDR2 YSLEER. The V and J ends lost 3 bases and 0 bases respectively, with 8 bases between them. CDR3 length: 15 residues. This chain's CDR3 is CASSHRQATNEKLFF. The CDR3 DNA reads as TGCGCCAGCAGCCACCGACAGGCAACTAATGAAAAACTGTTTTTT.

The rearrangement joins TRBV6-5 to TRBJ2-3; D is tentatively TRBD1 or TRBD2 (7 bases each). Germline-derived CDR1 and CDR2 are MNHEY and SVGAGI. V was trimmed by 2 bases and J by 0 bases, leaving 12 bases between them. CDR3 length equals 16 residues. Here the CDR3 DNA reads TGTGCCAGCAGTTACCGACAGGGAGGGAGCACAGATACGCAGTATTTT. This translates into CASSYRQGGSTDTQYF.

The CDR3 protein is CASSPTTGTPNEKLFF. CDR3 nucleotide sequence: TGTGCCAGCAGCCCGACCACCGGGACACCAAATGAAAAACTGTTTTTT. The chain employs TRBV9 and TRBJ1-4, with D maybe TRBD1 (6 bases). V was shortened by 4 bases and J by 5 bases, with 18 bases between the two germline ends. This CDR3 contains 16 residues. CDR1 and CDR2 from the germline V gene are SGDLS and YYNGEE.

This clone occurred once. The chain combines TRBV5-5 with TRBJ2-2, with D possibly TRBD2 on 5 matching bases. From germline, CDR1 is SGHKS and CDR2 YYEKEE (reference sequence). V lost 4 bases, J lost 0 bases, and 10 bases lay in between. The CDR3 contains 15 residues. The CDR3: CASSREGANTGELFF. The CDR3 nucleotides read TGTGCCAGCAGCCGAGAGGGAGCGAACACCGGGGAGCTGTTTTTT.

J is TRBJ2-7 and V is TRBV20-1; maybe TRBD2 (6 bases). Germline assignment: CDR1 DFQATT and CDR2 SNEGSKA (reference sequence). Trimming stripped 3 bases from V and 6 bases from J, with 9 bases between. The length of the CDR3 is 11 residues. The CDR3 loop is CSASGSSEQYF. CDR3 nucleotide sequence: TGCAGTGCTAGCGGGAGCTCCGAGCAGTACTTC.

The gene calls are TRBV29-1 and TRBJ1-1; 7 nucleotides line up with TRBD1. There are 13 residues in the CDR3. J gave up 3 bases and V 5 bases, and 6 bases lay outside the gene matches. Germline CDR1 is SQVTM and CDR2 is ANQGSEA. CDR3 nucleotides: TGCAGCGTTCAGTGGCAGGGGGACACTGAAGCTTTCTTT. Residues: CSVQWQGDTEAFF.

The J gene is TRBJ2-5, the V gene TRBV6-5; D not certain. This CDR3 has 12 residues. The germline CDR1 and CDR2 sequences are MNHEY and SVGAGI. Deletions cut 6 bases from V and 5 bases from J, with 10 bases between. In DNA form, the CDR3 reads TGTGCCAGCAGAACAGCTATGGAGACCCAGTACTTC. Its translation: CASRTAMETQYF.